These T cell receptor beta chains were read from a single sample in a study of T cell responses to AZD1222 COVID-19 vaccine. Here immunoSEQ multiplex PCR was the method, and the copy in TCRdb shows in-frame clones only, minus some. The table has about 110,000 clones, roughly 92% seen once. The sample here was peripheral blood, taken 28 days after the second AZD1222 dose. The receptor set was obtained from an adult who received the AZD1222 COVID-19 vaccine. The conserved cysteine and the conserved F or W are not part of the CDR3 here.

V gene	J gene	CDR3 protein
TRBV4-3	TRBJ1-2	ASSLIGAGRDNYGYT
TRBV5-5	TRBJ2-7	ASSLSYGDRAFEQY
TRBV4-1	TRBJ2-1	ASNQRGSVYNEQF
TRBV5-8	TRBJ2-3	ASSPLLGTDTQY
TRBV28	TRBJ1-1	ASSTPDSGNTEAF
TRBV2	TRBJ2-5	ASSGAGGPQETQY
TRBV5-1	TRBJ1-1	ASSLEMGTRKAF
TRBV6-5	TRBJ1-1	ASRRQGPEAF
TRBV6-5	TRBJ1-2	ASSYDVGTVRGGYT
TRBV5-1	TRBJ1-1	ASSLVPGTNTEAF
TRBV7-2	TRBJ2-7	ASSRDRGYEQY
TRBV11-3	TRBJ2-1	ASSFGQRYEQF